The source of this TCR beta chain is a study of T-cell reconstitution after alpha-beta-depleted transplantation in children (dated by TCRdb to about 2016). Background for the entire study: T-cell immune reconstitution after TCRalphabeta/CD19-depleted allogeneic hematopoietic cell transplantation in children was quantitatively tracked in the study by means of TCR repertoire profiling.

Libraries were prepared through PCR. The sample was run on an Illumina HiSeq 2500. To normalize quantification of the TCRbeta repertoire, the TCR libraries were built with molecular barcoding that relied on unique molecular identifiers. The public sequencing data were trimmed at Q25 with fastp and processed into clonotypes with MiXCR by TCRdb, which kept only in-frame beta chains. Entries are consolidated by CDR3 protein sequence, retaining the most common genes and DNA. The sample table holds about 240,000 distinct CDR3 sequences, of which roughly a quarter were seen once. The biggest ten clones account for 2.6% of the sample. This specimen's treatment or condition label, interpreted: allogeneic hematopoietic cell transplantation with graft depleted of TCRalphabeta T cells and CD19 B cells. TCRalphabeta/CD19-depleted allogeneic hematopoietic cell grafts were given to the transplant recipients, all of whom were children.

Study-level results and caveats: About two months after transplant, the apparently early recovery of alphabetaT-cell counts reportedly depended on just several hundred clones that had expanded rapidly and came from non-depleted graft cells. Over the following months the frequencies of hyperexpanded clones went down, and after one year T-cell counts and TCRbeta diversity were mostly credited to newly produced T cells. In some patients, the high TCRbeta diversity seen at day 60 was put down to recipient T cells and intrathymic progenitors that had survived conditioning.

CDR1 and CDR2 are read off the germline V gene as SQVTM and ANQGSEA. From its cysteine to its phenylalanine, the CDR3 spans 13 amino acids. CDR3 DNA is the only sequence kept; it has 39 bases, read in frame from the first base. V and J lose 4 bases and 3 bases, and a span of 12 bases separates them. This clonotype was seen only a few times. The antigen this receptor binds is unknown. Base-call qualities are not available, and no considerably larger clone is one nucleotide away. This TCR came from a girl aged 2-15 years with Fanconi anemia, due to receive a stem cell transplant. This material consisted of PBMCs, taken before TCRalphabeta/CD19-depleted stem cell transplant. Here the chain combines TRBV29-1 and TRBJ1-1; the D segment could be TRBD1, given 5 matching bases. The nucleotide sequence reads TGCAGCGTTGTAAGGGGCAGTTACACTGAAGCTTTCTTT. Translated, it gives CSVVRGSYTEAFF.